The 14 T cell receptor beta chains given below trace back to one sample, sequenced in a study of T cell repertoires in cytomegalovirus infection. Their recognized antigens are unknown. TCRdb re-called the reads with MiXCR, one entry per CDR3 protein. The data contain some 130,000 distinct CDR3 sequences, around 25% of them seen just once; the ten biggest clones take up approximately 35%. Sequencing was done on a sample of PBMCs, sequenced either directly or after in vitro stimulation (not recorded which). These receptors were collected from a human donor in good health (CMV status not recorded). Some clones in this sample may be carry-over from other donors' samples.

This clonotype turned up a few times. The chain uses TRBV19 and TRBJ2-4; tentatively, D is TRBD1 or TRBD2 (5 bases each). CDR3 length: 12 amino acids. The germline V gene encodes CDR1 LNHDA and CDR2 SQIVND (reference sequence). V shed 6 bases and J shed 9 bases, with 12 bases lying between them. This chain's CDR3 is CASSPRDAIQYF. CDR3 bases: TGTGCCAGTAGCCCAAGGGACGCCATTCAGTACTTC. Supplemented by reference TRBV19 and TRBJ2-4, the full variable domain reads DGGITQSPKYLFRKEGQNVTLSCEQNLNHDAMYWYRQDPGQGLRLIYYSQIVNDFQKGDIAEGYSVSREKKESFPLTVTSAQKNPTAFYLCASSPRDAIQYFGAGTRLSVL.

Only a few counts were recorded for this clonotype. The rearrangement joins TRBV5-5 to TRBJ2-1, with 10 positions matching TRBD2. Trimming cost V 7 bases and J 6 bases; bases outside gene matches: 7. The CDR3 has 14 amino acids. CDR1 is SGHKS and CDR2 is YYEKEE in the germline V gene (reference sequence). The CDR3 here is CASETLAGVNEQFF. The CDR3 nucleotides read TGTGCCAGCGAGACTCTAGCGGGAGTCAATGAGCAGTTCTTC.

V gene TRBV27 combines with J gene TRBJ1-5; 7 bases are shared with TRBD1. Per the germline V gene, CDR1 is MNHEY and CDR2 is SMNVEV (reference sequence). V lost 5 bases and J lost 0; bases outside the gene matches: 4. CDR3 length equals 15 residues. The CDR3 sequence: CASSPGTDSNQPQHF. The CDR3 bases are TGTGCCAGCAGTCCCGGGACAGATAGCAATCAGCCCCAGCATTTT.

This clonotype was counted a single time. The J gene is TRBJ1-2, the V gene TRBV11-2, with unresolved D. Per germline, CDR1 SGHAT and CDR2 FQNNGV. V shed 3 bases and J shed 8 bases, with 10 bases lying between them. CDR3 length equals 12 residues. CDR3 DNA sequence: TGTGCCAGCAGCTTTTTCCGTGAGGGCTACACCTTC. Translation: CASSFFREGYTF.

Here the CDR3 reads CASSQEGSVAVPYEQYF. The DNA of the CDR3 is TGCGCCAGCAGCCAAGAAGGTTCGGTAGCGGTTCCTTACGAGCAGTACTTC. The chain has TRBV4-1 and TRBJ2-7, with D maybe TRBD2 (6 bases). Germline V CDR1 and CDR2: MGHRA, YSYEKL. The CDR3 sequence is 17 residues long. V lost 0 bases to trimming and J lost 4 bases, with 19 bases between them.

This clonotype came up many times. This chain uses TRBV7-2 with TRBJ2-7, with 7 bases that match TRBD1. Per the germline V gene, CDR1 is SGHTA and CDR2 is FQGNSA. CDR3 length: 13 amino acids. V shed 6 bases, J shed 3 bases, and the junction held 5 bases outside the gene matches. CDR3 DNA: TGTGCCAGCAGTCAAGGGGGCGGCTACGAGCAGTACTTC. Protein: CASSQGGGYEQYF. The whole variable domain, filled in from reference TRBV7-2 and TRBJ2-7, reads GAGVSQSPSNKVTEKGKDVELRCDPISGHTALYWYRQSLGQGLEFLIYFQGNSAPDKSGLPSDRFSAERTGGSVSTLTIQRTQQEDSAVYLCASSQGGGYEQYFGPGTRLTVT.

The J gene is TRBJ2-6, the V gene TRBV4-1; 10 bases match TRBD2. Germline V gene data show CDR1 as MGHRA and CDR2 as YSYEKL. The CDR3 contains 19 residues. J lost 0 bases, V lost 1 base, and 6 bases had no gene match. The CDR3 DNA is TGCGCCAGCAGCCAAGTAAGCGGGAGGGCCCACTCTGGGGCCAACGTCCTGACTTTC. Its translation: CASSQVSGRAHSGANVLTF.

This clonotype was seen a few times. The J gene is TRBJ1-1, the V gene TRBV6-6; possible D gene TRBD1, 6 bases. Between the trimmed V and J ends, which lost 3 bases and 5 bases, there was a span of 13 bases. The CDR3 runs 14 residues. The V gene's germline CDR1 is MNHNY and CDR2 SVGAGI (reference sequence). For the CDR3, the DNA is TGTGCCAGCAGTTATCGGGGGCGAGGGACTGAAGCTTTCTTT. Its translation: CASSYRGRGTEAFF.

This clonotype was recorded at least ten times. The chain uses TRBV7-2 and TRBJ2-1; either TRBD1 or TRBD2 may supply D (6 bases each). The CDR3 has 15 amino acids. The germline V gene encodes CDR1 SGHTA and CDR2 FQGNSA. V was pared by 1 base and J by 7 bases, with 14 bases between. The CDR3 DNA sequence: TGTGCCAGCAGCTTAGGGGGGGCGCGTAAAAATGAGCAGTTCTTC. Translation gives CASSLGGARKNEQFF.

The sample holds many counts of this clonotype. The V and J genes are TRBV7-2 and TRBJ2-1, with D perhaps TRBD2 (5 bases). The germline gives CDR1 SGHTA, CDR2 FQGNSA. Trimming removed 1 base at V and 10 bases at J, with 11 bases between. The CDR3 consists of 13 residues. CDR3: CASSLVGSAEQFF. The DNA of the CDR3 is TGTGCCAGCAGCTTAGTGGGTAGCGCGGAGCAGTTCTTC. The variable domain in full, completed from reference TRBV7-2 and TRBJ2-1, reads GAGVSQSPSNKVTEKGKDVELRCDPISGHTALYWYRQSLGQGLEFLIYFQGNSAPDKSGLPSDRFSAERTGGSVSTLTIQRTQQEDSAVYLCASSLVGSAEQFFGPGTRLTVL.

The chain combines TRBV7-9 with TRBJ1-5, with D unclear. The germline gives CDR1 SEHNR, CDR2 FQNEAQ (reference sequence). CDR3 length: 13 amino acids. Between the trimmed V and J ends, which lost 0 bases and 8 bases, there was a span of 8 bases. The CDR3 sequence: CASSLAGFEPQHF. CDR3 nucleotides: TGTGCCAGCAGCTTAGCAGGTTTCGAGCCCCAGCATTTT.

This clonotype was detected many times. This chain links TRBV2 with TRBJ2-1, with 7 bases lining up with TRBD2. CDR3 length: 14 residues. Trimming at V came to 1 base and at J to 4 bases, leaving 1 base not matched to a gene. Germline CDR1 SNHLY, CDR2 FYNNEI. The CDR3 DNA sequence: TGTGCCAGCAGTGAAGGGGAGGGGTACAATGAGCAGTTCTTC. Its translation: CASSEGEGYNEQFF.

The chain links TRBV3-1 to TRBJ1-5; no clear D. Deletions cut 3 bases from V and 6 bases from J, with 6 bases between. Germline V CDR1 and CDR2: LGHDT, YNNKEL (reference sequence). CDR3 length: 12 residues. CDR3 sequence (DNA): TGTGCCAGCAGCCAGGAGGGTCAGCCCCAGCATTTT. Its translation is CASSQEGQPQHF.

This clonotype was seen only a few times. V gene TRBV7-8 combines with J gene TRBJ2-7; D is uncertain. V lost 4 bases and J 0 bases, leaving 7 bases between the germline ends. Germline lookup yields CDR1 SGHVS and CDR2 FQNEAQ. The CDR3 sequence is 13 residues long. The CDR3 nucleotides are TGTGCCAGCAGCTACGCTCTCTCCTACGAGCAGTACGTC. The encoded protein is CASSYALSYEQYV.